The 28 T cell receptor beta chains given below trace back to one sample, sequenced in a study of Ad26.COV2.S vaccination and SARS-CoV-2 variants. Profiling relied on immunoSEQ multiplex PCR, and the TCRdb table lists in-frame clones only, not all of them. The repertoire consists of fewer than 800,000 clones, with more than 80% occurring once and the leading ten covering approximately 1.5%. This sample's treatment: around 19 received Ad26.COV2.S at low or high dose, single or two shots; about 5 received placebo; per-sample allocation not given. At day 63 after the first vaccine or placebo injection, samples were drawn. Sequencing used peripheral blood, obtained in a trial of Ad26.COV2.S vaccine versus placebo. Every receptor here comes from a person aged 18-60 years who received the Ad26.COV2.S COVID-19 vaccine or a placebo.

J is TRBJ2-5 and V is TRBV14; either TRBD1 or TRBD2 may fit D (5 bases each). The CDR3 length is 17 residues. The V and J ends lost 4 bases and 0 bases respectively, with 18 bases between them. Per germline, CDR1 SGHDN and CDR2 FVKESK. The CDR3 here is CASSPLRDRPDQETQYF. CDR3 nucleotide sequence: TGTGCCAGCAGCCCGTTAAGGGACCGCCCCGACCAAGAGACCCAGTACTTC.

The chain uses TRBV6-5 and TRBJ1-4; the D gene is possibly TRBD1 (5 bases). Germline assignment: CDR1 MNHEY and CDR2 SVGAGI. The germline V and J ends were trimmed by 2 bases and 5 bases, with 12 bases remaining between them. The CDR3 runs to 15 residues. The CDR3 nucleotides read TGTGCCAGCAGTTACGGCGGGGCAGGGAATGAAAAACTGTTTTTT. This sequence encodes CASSYGGAGNEKLFF.

The chain is built from TRBV4-3 and TRBJ2-1, with 7 nucleotides matching TRBD2. Germline V gives CDR1 LGHNA, CDR2 YSLEER. The CDR3 is 15 amino acids. J lost 5 bases, V lost 0 bases, and 4 bases had no gene match. DNA of the CDR3: TGCGCCAGCAGCCAAGATTGGGAGGGTAACAATGAGCAGTTCTTC. Amino acids: CASSQDWEGNNEQFF.

The V call is TRBV5-1, the J call TRBJ2-5, with 7 nucleotides matching TRBD2. V gave up 4 bases and J gave up 2 bases; unmatched junction bases: 5. The CDR3 contains 14 residues. The germline V gene encodes CDR1 SGHRS and CDR2 YFSETQ. CDR3 residues: CASSPRGRQETQYF. CDR3 coding DNA: TGCGCCAGCAGCCCGCGGGGGAGACAAGAGACCCAGTACTTC.

This sequence joins TRBV10-3 and TRBJ2-4, with 7 nucleotides matching TRBD1. CDR1 and CDR2 from the germline V gene are ENHRY and SYGVKD. This CDR3 has 15 amino acids. V shed 11 bases, J shed 0 bases, and the junction held 10 bases outside the gene matches. The CDR3 coding sequence is TGTGCCGTTTGGGACAGCACAATAGCCAAAAACATTCAGTACTTC. Residues: CAVWDSTIAKNIQYF.

V usage is TRBV3-1 (or the pseudogene TRBV3-2) and J usage is TRBJ1-3; D gene unclear. The CDR3 extends over 14 amino acids. Trimming took 5 bases from V and 11 from J, leaving 19 bases between them. CDR1 LGHDT and CDR2 YNNKEL come from the germline V gene (reference sequence). In nucleotides, the CDR3 is TGTGCCAGCAGCAACCCTGGGCACGAGGGTTCCATATATTTT. This sequence encodes CASSNPGHEGSIYF.

As to this clone: Other DNA sequences in this specimen translate into the identical CDR3. The chain joins TRBV19 to TRBJ2-3; a weak D match, TRBD2 (5 bases). CDR3 length equals 15 residues. Trimming took off 3 bases at V and 0 bases at J, with 10 bases between the two ends. Germline loops: CDR1 LNHDA, CDR2 SQIVND (reference sequence). The CDR3 region has the DNA TGTGCCAGTAGTATTGGAGGATTCAGCACAGATACGCAGTATTTT. It translates to CASSIGGFSTDTQYF.

This clone has a handful of counts. The V and J genes are TRBV7-9 and TRBJ2-3; TRBD2 matches at 11 bases. CDR3 length: 16 amino acids. Germline CDR1 reads SEHNR; CDR2 reads FQNEAQ (reference sequence). V was pared by 2 bases and J by 7 bases, with 8 bases of the junction left unmatched. CDR3 DNA sequence: TGTGCCAGCAGCTTAAGTAGCGGGGGGGATCTCTATACGCAGTATTTT. It specifies CASSLSSGGDLYTQYF.

On this clone itself: This sample includes further DNA sequences coding for the same CDR3. The CDR3 spells CAWSGQGSQPQHF. The CDR3 DNA is TGTGCCTGGAGTGGACAGGGAAGCCAGCCCCAGCATTTT. This chain uses TRBV30 with TRBJ1-5, with 7 bases fitting TRBD1. Germline assignment: CDR1 GTSNPN and CDR2 SVGIG (reference sequence). This CDR3 is built from 13 residues. V shed 1 base, J shed 7 bases, and the junction held 4 bases outside the gene matches. Full variable domain (rest looked up from reference TRBV30 and TRBJ1-5): SQTIHQWPATLVQPVGSPLSLECTVEGTSNPNLYWYRQAAGRGLQLLFYSVGIGQISSEVPQNLSASRPQDRQFILSSKKLLLSDSGFYLCAWSGQGSQPQHFGDGTRLSIL.

V usage is TRBV19 and J usage is TRBJ2-1; D may be TRBD2 (5 bases). The CDR3 is made up of 12 amino acids. V lost 1 base and J 9 bases, leaving 7 bases between the germline ends. Germline CDR1 is LNHDA and CDR2 is SQIVND (reference sequence). CDR3 nucleotide sequence: TGTGCCAGTAGTATAGTAGGGAGTGAGCAGTTCTTC. Translating it yields CASSIVGSEQFF.

The chain employs TRBV5-1 and TRBJ2-5, with D perhaps TRBD1 (6 bases). The CDR3 is 14 amino acids. V dropped 1 base and J dropped 5 bases, with 12 bases sitting between them. The germline V gene encodes CDR1 SGHRS and CDR2 YFSETQ. DNA for the CDR3: TGCGCCAGCAGCTTGTATGGGGGCCCGGAGACCCAGTACTTC. It is translated as CASSLYGGPETQYF.

This clone was detected only a few times. The chain is built from TRBV9 and TRBJ1-2, with unresolved D. This CDR3 contains 15 residues. Germline CDR1 and CDR2: SGDLS and YYNGEE. Trimming took off 0 bases at V and 1 base at J, with 10 bases between the two ends. The CDR3 nucleotides are TGTGCCAGCAGCGTAGGGATAGGGAGTAACTATGGCTACACCTTC. Translating it yields CASSVGIGSNYGYTF.

This chain uses TRBV19 with TRBJ1-5, with D unresolved. Germline V gene data show CDR1 as LNHDA and CDR2 as SQIVND (reference sequence). V was trimmed by 1 base and J by 3 bases, leaving 16 bases between them. The CDR3 loop spans 17 amino acids. CDR3 coding DNA: TGTGCCAGTAGTATAGCCGGCACTACTCCTTTCAATCAGCCCCAGCATTTT. It specifies CASSIAGTTPFNQPQHF.

The chain is built from TRBV6-5 and TRBJ1-1; 7 bases line up with TRBD1. Germline CDR1 is MNHEY and CDR2 is SVGAGI. With V trimmed by 6 bases and J by 1 base, 5 bases remained unmatched. The CDR3 has 14 amino acids. CDR3 in amino acids: CASSFDRANTEAFF. The CDR3 DNA reads TGTGCCAGCAGCTTTGACAGGGCGAACACTGAAGCTTTCTTT.

This rearrangement joins TRBV24-1 to TRBJ1-5, with a possible D match to TRBD1 (6 bases). Germline assignment: CDR1 KGHDR and CDR2 SFDVKD. The ends were cut back, 4 bases at V and 4 bases at J, with 10 bases in the middle. CDR3 length: 14 residues. CDR3: CATSDGQSNQPQHF. The CDR3 DNA follows: TGTGCCACCAGTGACGGACAGTCGAATCAGCCCCAGCATTTT.

The chain recombines TRBV24-1 with TRBJ2-7, with 14 bases matching TRBD2. The CDR3 is made up of 16 amino acids. In germline, CDR1 is KGHDR, CDR2 SFDVKD. Unmatched junction bases numbered 6, after V lost 4 bases and J lost 5 bases. In nucleotides, the CDR3 is TGTGCCACCAGTGAGCGAGGGACTAGCGGGAGCAACGAGCAGTACTTC. Translated: CATSERGTSGSNEQYF.

This chain joins TRBV19 and TRBJ2-2; TRBD2 matches at 8 bases. CDR3 length equals 15 residues. V dropped 1 base and J dropped 7; count of bases not matched to a gene: 5. Germline values: CDR1 LNHDA, CDR2 SQIVND (reference sequence). The CDR3 nucleotides read TGTGCCAGTAGTATAGTTCGGGAGGGGGTCGGGGAGCTGTTTTTT. Translating it yields CASSIVREGVGELFF.

The chain combines TRBV19 with TRBJ2-2; the D gene is possibly TRBD2 (6 bases). CDR3 length: 16 residues. The V gene lost 6 bases and the J gene lost 0 bases, with 14 bases spanning the gap. CDR1 is LNHDA, CDR2 SQIVND, per germline (reference sequence). DNA for the CDR3: TGTGCCAGTAGCACTACCGGGGGTTCGAACACCGGGGAGCTGTTTTTT. As protein: CASSTTGGSNTGELFF.

J is TRBJ2-1 and V is TRBV19; 9 nucleotides match TRBD2. Trimming took 3 bases from V and 10 from J; bases not matched to a gene: 10. In germline, CDR1 is LNHDA, CDR2 SQIVND (reference sequence). The CDR3 is made up of 15 amino acids. In DNA, the CDR3 is TGTGCCAGTAGTATTCTTGCTCTAGCGGGAAACGAGCAGTTCTTC. Protein sequence: CASSILALAGNEQFF.

The rearrangement uses TRBV27 and TRBJ1-2, with 8 nucleotides matching TRBD1. Germline V lookup: CDR1 MNHEY, CDR2 SMNVEV (reference sequence). The length of the CDR3 is 16 residues. V lost 3 bases and J lost 5; bases outside the gene matches: 11. This CDR3 is CASSFRLAGGAYGYTF. CDR3 nucleotide sequence: TGTGCCAGCAGTTTTAGGTTGGCAGGGGGCGCTTATGGCTACACCTTC.

Concerning this clone itself: The same CDR3 arises from other DNA sequences in this sample as well. The chain recombines TRBV2 with TRBJ1-5; 9 positions agree with TRBD1. V lost 6 bases, J lost 0 bases, and 0 bases stayed unmatched. The CDR3 is made up of 14 amino acids. CDR1 is SNHLY, CDR2 FYNNEI, per germline. The DNA of the CDR3 is TGTGCCAGCAGGGACAGGGGTAGCAATCAGCCCCAGCATTTT. Translation: CASRDRGSNQPQHF.

The chain joins TRBV5-1 to TRBJ1-5; no firm D call. The CDR3 is made up of 13 amino acids. Germline CDR1 is SGHRS and CDR2 is YFSETQ. V was pared by 5 bases and J by 9 bases, with 15 bases between. The CDR3 loop is CASSPVGNWPQHF. The CDR3, as DNA: TGCGCCAGCAGTCCCGTGGGTAATTGGCCCCAGCATTTT.

The J gene is TRBJ2-4, the V gene TRBV27, with D possibly being TRBD1 (5 bases). The CDR3 consists of 13 residues. CDR1 and CDR2 from the germline V gene are MNHEY and SMNVEV (reference sequence). The V end was cut by 6 bases, the J end by 6 bases, with 12 bases between. CDR3 nucleotide sequence: TGTGCCAGCAGCCCAGGTACAGGAAACATTCAGTACTTC. Translation: CASSPGTGNIQYF.

This sequence joins TRBV3-1 (or the pseudogene TRBV3-2) and TRBJ2-7; D possibly corresponds to TRBD2 (6 bases). Germline CDR1 reads LGHDT; CDR2 reads YNNKEL (reference sequence). The ends were cut back, 2 bases at V and 2 bases at J, with 10 bases in the middle. The CDR3 contains 14 residues. The CDR3 loop is CASSQSGFPYEQYF. CDR3 in DNA: TGTGCCAGCAGCCAAAGCGGGTTTCCCTACGAGCAGTACTTC.

The chain recombines TRBV18 with TRBJ1-3; a possible D gene is TRBD1 (6 bases). Trimming removed 6 bases at V and 0 bases at J, with 6 bases between. Germline V gene data show CDR1 as KGHSH and CDR2 as LQKENI. The CDR3 is 13 amino acids. CDR3 sequence reads: CASSDSSGNTIYF. The CDR3 DNA follows: TGTGCCAGCTCGGACAGCTCTGGAAACACCATATATTTT.

This chain connects TRBV4-3 to TRBJ2-3, with TRBD1 identical over 10 bases. The CDR3 is made up of 17 amino acids. Per the germline V gene, CDR1 is LGHNA and CDR2 is YSLEER. The ends lost 2 bases at V and 1 base at J; junction bases unmatched: 6. The DNA of the CDR3 is TGCGCCAGCAGCCAATTTAGGACAGGGGGAGGCACAGATACGCAGTATTTT. Translated, it gives CASSQFRTGGGTDTQYF.

Only one count was recorded for this clone. This chain links TRBV27 with TRBJ1-2; TRBD1 aligns across 9 bases. The germline V gene has CDR1 MNHEY and CDR2 SMNVEV (reference sequence). The CDR3 has 16 amino acids. V lost 5 bases, J lost 5 bases, and 12 bases stayed unmatched. CDR3 bases: TGTGCCAGCAGTCCGCGATCCGGGACAGGGATTTATGGCTACACCTTC. Amino acids: CASSPRSGTGIYGYTF.

The chain couples TRBV7-2 to TRBJ1-1; D gene uncertain. The CDR3 extends over 14 amino acids. Per germline, CDR1 SGHTA and CDR2 FQGNSA. Trimming left V 1 base short and J 1 base short, with 7 bases between. The CDR3 is CASSLDPQNTEAFF. CDR3 sequence (DNA): TGTGCCAGCAGCTTAGATCCCCAGAACACTGAAGCTTTCTTT.